The rows below give T cell receptor beta chains drawn from one sample of a study of a mutant IDH1 vaccine in newly diagnosed glioma. Assay used: immunoSEQ multiplex PCR; TCRdb lists only in-frame clones, some missing. The sample has about 64,000 clones, about 74% seen once; the top ten hold over 3.5%. Antigens of these TCRs are unknown. Here the sequenced sample was PBMCs, taken from a glioma patient whose treatment included an IDH1 peptide vaccine. These receptors were obtained from a man aged 50 to 59 with glioma. The CDR3 runs from the conserved cysteine through the conserved F or W.

V gene	J gene	CDR3 protein
TRBV5-4	TRBJ2-7	CASSSGWSGGGTYEQYF
TRBV29-1	TRBJ1-1	CSVESGGGTEAFF
TRBV30	TRBJ2-5	CAWSVRRETQYF
TRBV6-1	TRBJ1-2	CASSTRTTGGYGYTF
TRBV7-8	TRBJ1-1	CASSFQELTEAFF
TRBV20-1	TRBJ2-7	CSAPNRGEQYF
TRBV10-3	TRBJ2-5	CAISPRQGPQETQYF
TRBV6-5	TRBJ1-3	CASRPGQGEGNTIYF
TRBV9	TRBJ2-7	CASSVTGGQYF
TRBV4-3	TRBJ1-3	CASSQVGPQVAIYF
TRBV11-2	TRBJ2-7	CASSLEMGYEQYF
TRBV27	TRBJ2-7	CASSVTDRSYEQYF
TRBV27	TRBJ2-2	CASSLRAPRLSTGELFF
TRBV19	TRBJ1-1	CATSKEAANTEAFF
TRBV28	TRBJ2-7	CASSLGQSREQYF
TRBV29-1	TRBJ1-4	CSVERGSNEKLFF
TRBV7-9	TRBJ1-1	CASSLGGAGGPEAFF
TRBV6-5	TRBJ1-4	CASSYKADSGIGKLFF
TRBV10-3	TRBJ2-7	CAISDLREQYF
TRBV5-4	TRBJ1-2	CASSLRQGGGYTF
TRBV5-4	TRBJ1-5	CASSLAGGGRNPQPQHF
TRBV7-9	TRBJ2-1	CAASGLASMGQFF
TRBV5-1	TRBJ2-7	CASSLGYEQYF
TRBV19	TRBJ1-5	CASSMGQGNQPQHF
TRBV5-4	TRBJ1-6	CASSLDGVISYNSPLHF
TRBV6-5	TRBJ2-2	CASSYVLGRTGELFF
TRBV29-1	TRBJ1-5	CSARTGLNQPQHF
TRBV2	TRBJ2-3	CASSGSGTGSTDTQYF
TRBV4-2	TRBJ1-6	CASSHPGENSPLHF
TRBV7-9	TRBJ2-7	CASSRRDRGYEQYF
TRBV11-2	TRBJ2-3	CASTVRDTQYF
TRBV4-1	TRBJ1-2	CASSQELSGQAYGYTF
TRBV12-5	TRBJ2-7	CASGPGTGSYEQYF
TRBV29-1	TRBJ2-5	CSAEGSVGETQYF
TRBV4-1	TRBJ1-2	CASSQGAGYGYTF
TRBV15	TRBJ2-7	CATRGQGATYEQYF
TRBV7-2	TRBJ1-1	CASSRGTEAFF
TRBV2	TRBJ1-2	CASSGDSPYGYTF
TRBV5-1	TRBJ2-3	CASSLQGLEVSTDTQYF
TRBV18	TRBJ1-2	CASSPTVLRDAQCVF
TRBV5-8	TRBJ2-3	CASSPGGGTQYF
TRBV29-1	TRBJ1-2	CSVGQFYGYTF
TRBV4-2	TRBJ2-1	CASSQVWAQDSYNEQFF
TRBV19	TRBJ2-2	CASSIGGKSTIGGELFF
TRBV5-1	TRBJ2-5	CASSLSTQETQYF